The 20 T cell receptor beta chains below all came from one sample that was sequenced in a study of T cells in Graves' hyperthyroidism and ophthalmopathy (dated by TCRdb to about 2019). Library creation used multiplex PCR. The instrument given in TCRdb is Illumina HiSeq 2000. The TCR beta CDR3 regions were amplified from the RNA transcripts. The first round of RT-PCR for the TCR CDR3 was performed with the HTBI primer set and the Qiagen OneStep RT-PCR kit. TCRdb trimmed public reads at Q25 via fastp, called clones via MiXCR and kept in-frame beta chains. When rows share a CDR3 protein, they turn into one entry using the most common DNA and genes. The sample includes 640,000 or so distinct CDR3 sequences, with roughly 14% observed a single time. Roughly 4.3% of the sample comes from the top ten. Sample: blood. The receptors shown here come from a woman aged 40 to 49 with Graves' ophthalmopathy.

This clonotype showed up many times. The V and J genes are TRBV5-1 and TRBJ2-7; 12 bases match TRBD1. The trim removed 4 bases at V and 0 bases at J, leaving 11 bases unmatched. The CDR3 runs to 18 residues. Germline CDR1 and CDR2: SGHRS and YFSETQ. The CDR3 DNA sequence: TGCGCCAGCAGCAGTGGGACAGGGGGCTTTTTGGGCTCCTACGAGCAGTACTTC. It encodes CASSSGTGGFLGSYEQYF.

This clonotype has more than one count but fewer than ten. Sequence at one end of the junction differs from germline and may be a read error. This CDR3 is CVSFDQGLGYTF. As DNA, the CDR3 is TGTGTCAGCTTTGACCAGGGCCTTGGGTACACCTTC. J is TRBJ1-2 and V is TRBV28, with D possibly TRBD1 on 5 matching bases. CDR1 is MDHEN, CDR2 SYDVKM, per germline. The CDR3 covers 12 residues.

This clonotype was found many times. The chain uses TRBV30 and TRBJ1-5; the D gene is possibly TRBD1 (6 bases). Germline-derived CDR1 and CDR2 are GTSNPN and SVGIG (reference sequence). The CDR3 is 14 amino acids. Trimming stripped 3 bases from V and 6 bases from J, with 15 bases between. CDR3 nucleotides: TGTGCCTGGAGCCAGGGCGGGGGCTCTCAGCCCCAGCATTTT. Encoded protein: CAWSQGGGSQPQHF.

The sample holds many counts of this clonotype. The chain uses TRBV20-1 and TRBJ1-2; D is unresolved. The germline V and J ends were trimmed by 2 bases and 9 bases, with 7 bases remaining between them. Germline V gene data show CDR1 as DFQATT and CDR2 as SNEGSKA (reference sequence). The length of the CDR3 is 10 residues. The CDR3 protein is CSARRVSYTF. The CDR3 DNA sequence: TGCAGTGCTAGAAGGGTGAGCTACACCTTC.

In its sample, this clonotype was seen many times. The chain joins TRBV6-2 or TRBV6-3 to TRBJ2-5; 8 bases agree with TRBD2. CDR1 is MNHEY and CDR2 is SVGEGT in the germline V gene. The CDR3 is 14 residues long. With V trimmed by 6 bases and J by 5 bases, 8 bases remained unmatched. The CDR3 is CASSRRAGAETQYF. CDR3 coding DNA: TGTGCCAGCAGCCGACGAGCGGGAGCGGAGACCCAGTACTTC.

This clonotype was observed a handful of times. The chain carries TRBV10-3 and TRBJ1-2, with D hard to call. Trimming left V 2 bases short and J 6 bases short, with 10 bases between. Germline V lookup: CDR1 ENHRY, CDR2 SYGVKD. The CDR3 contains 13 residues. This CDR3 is CAISENFEDGYTF. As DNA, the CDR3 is TGTGCCATCAGTGAGAATTTTGAGGATGGCTACACCTTC.

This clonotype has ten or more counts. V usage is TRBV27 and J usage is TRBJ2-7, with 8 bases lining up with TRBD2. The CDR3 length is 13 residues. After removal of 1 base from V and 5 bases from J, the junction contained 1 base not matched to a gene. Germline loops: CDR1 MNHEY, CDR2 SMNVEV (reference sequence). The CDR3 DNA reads TGTGCCAGCAGTTTATACGGGGGGGACGAGCAGTACTTC. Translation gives CASSLYGGDEQYF.

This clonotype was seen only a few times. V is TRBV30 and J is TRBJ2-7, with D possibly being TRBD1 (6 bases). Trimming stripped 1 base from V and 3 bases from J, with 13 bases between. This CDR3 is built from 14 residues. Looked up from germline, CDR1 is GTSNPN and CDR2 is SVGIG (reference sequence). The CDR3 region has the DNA TGTGCCTGGAGTGGACAGGAAAACGGCTACGAGCAGTACTTC. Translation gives CAWSGQENGYEQYF.

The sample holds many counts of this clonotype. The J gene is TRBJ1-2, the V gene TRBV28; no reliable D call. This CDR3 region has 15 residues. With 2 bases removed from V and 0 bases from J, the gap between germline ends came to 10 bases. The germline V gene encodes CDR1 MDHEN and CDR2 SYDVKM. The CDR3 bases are TGTGCCAGCAGTTTAGCGGGCAGAGCTAACTATGGCTACACCTTC. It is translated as CASSLAGRANYGYTF.

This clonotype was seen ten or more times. The CDR3 nucleotides are TGTGCCAGCAGTTCCGGACCCTCCGGCTACACCTTC. Translating gives CASSSGPSGYTF. The rearrangement uses TRBV28 and TRBJ1-2; D uncertain. The V gene's germline CDR1 is MDHEN and CDR2 SYDVKM. V was shortened by 4 bases and J by 8 bases, with 11 bases between the two germline ends. The CDR3 has 12 amino acids.

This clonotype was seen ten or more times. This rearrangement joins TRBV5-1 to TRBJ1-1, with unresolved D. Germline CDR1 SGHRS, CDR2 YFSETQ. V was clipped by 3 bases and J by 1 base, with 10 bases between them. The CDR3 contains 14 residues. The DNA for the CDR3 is TGCGCCAGCAGCTCGAAGGTTACGAACACTGAAGCTTTCTTT. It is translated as CASSSKVTNTEAFF.

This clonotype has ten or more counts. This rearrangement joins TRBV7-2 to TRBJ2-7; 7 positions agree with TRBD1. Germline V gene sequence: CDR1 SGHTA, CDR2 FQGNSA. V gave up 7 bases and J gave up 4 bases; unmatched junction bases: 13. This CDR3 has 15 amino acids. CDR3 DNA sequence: TGTGCCAGCATCCCGGGGAGACAGGGCACTTACGAGCAGTACTTC. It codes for CASIPGRQGTYEQYF.

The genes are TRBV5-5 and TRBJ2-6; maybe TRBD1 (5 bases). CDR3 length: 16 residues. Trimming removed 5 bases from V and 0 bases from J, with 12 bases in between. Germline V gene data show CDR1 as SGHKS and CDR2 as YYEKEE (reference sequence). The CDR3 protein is CASSDSLPSGANVLTF. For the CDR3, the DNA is TGTGCCAGCAGTGACAGCTTACCCTCTGGGGCCAACGTCCTGACTTTC.

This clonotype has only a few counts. The CDR3 DNA is TGCAGTGCACAGTTGGGGGCTGCTTTCAATCAGCCCCAGCATTTT. Its protein product is CSAQLGAAFNQPQHF. J is TRBJ1-5 and V is TRBV20-1; D is possibly TRBD1 (6 bases). From germline, CDR1 is DFQATT and CDR2 SNEGSKA (reference sequence). The CDR3 is 15 residues long. With 6 bases removed from V and 3 bases from J, the gap between germline ends came to 18 bases.

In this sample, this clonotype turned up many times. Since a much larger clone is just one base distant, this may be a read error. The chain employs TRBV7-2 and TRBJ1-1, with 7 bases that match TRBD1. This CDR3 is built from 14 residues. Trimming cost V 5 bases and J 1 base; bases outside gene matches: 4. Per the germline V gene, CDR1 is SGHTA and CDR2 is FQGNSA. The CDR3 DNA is TGTGCCAGCAGCGGACGGACAGGGAACACTGAAGCTTTCTTT. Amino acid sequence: CASSGRTGNTEAFF.

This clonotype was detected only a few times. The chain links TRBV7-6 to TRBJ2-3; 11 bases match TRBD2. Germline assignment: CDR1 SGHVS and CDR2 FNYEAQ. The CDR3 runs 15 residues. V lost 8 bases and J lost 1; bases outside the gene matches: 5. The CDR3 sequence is CASESGLAGTDTQYF. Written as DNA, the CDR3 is TGTGCCAGCGAATCGGGACTAGCGGGCACAGATACGCAGTATTTT. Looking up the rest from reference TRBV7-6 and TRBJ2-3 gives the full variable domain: GAGVSQSPRYKVTKRGQDVALRCDPISGHVSLYWYRQALGQGPEFLTYFNYEAQQDKSGLPNDRFSAERPEGSISTLTIQRTEQRDSAMYRCASESGLAGTDTQYFGPGTRLTVL.

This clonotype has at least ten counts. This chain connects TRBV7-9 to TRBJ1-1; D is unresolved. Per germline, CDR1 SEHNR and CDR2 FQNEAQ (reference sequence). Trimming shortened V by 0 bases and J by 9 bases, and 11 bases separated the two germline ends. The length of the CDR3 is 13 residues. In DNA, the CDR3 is TGTGCCAGCAGCTTAGCAACGGAGTCTAAAGCTTTCTTT. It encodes CASSLATESKAFF.

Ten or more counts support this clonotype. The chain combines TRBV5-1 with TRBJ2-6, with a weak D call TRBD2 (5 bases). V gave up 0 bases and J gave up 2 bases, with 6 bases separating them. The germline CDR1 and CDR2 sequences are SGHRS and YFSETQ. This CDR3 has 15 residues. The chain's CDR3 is CASSLDGAGANVLTF. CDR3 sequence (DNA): TGCGCCAGCAGCTTGGACGGGGCTGGGGCCAACGTCCTGACTTTC.

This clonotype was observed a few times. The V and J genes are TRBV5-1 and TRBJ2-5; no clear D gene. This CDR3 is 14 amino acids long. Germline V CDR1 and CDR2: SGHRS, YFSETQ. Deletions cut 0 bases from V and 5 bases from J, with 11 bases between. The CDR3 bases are TGCGCCAGCAGCTTGGGGTTCGCTCCGGAGACCCAGTACTTC. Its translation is CASSLGFAPETQYF.

This CDR3 reads CAIKTSGNSYEQYF. As DNA, the CDR3 is TGTGCCATCAAGACTAGCGGGAACTCCTACGAGCAGTACTTC. The chain carries TRBV10-3 and TRBJ2-7, with TRBD2 matching over 11 bases. The CDR3 is made up of 14 amino acids. Trimming took 7 bases from V and 0 from J; bases not matched to a gene: 2. Germline V gene sequence: CDR1 ENHRY, CDR2 SYGVKD.